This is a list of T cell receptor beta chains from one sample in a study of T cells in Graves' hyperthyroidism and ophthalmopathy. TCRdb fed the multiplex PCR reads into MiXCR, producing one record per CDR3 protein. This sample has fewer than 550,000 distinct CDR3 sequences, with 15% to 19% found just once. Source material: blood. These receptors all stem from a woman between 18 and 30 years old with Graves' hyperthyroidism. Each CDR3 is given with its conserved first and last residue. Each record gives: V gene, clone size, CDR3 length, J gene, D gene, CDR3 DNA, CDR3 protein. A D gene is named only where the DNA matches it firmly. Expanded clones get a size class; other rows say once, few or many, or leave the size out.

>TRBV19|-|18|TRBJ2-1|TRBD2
TGTGCCAGTAGACGGCTAGCGGGGGGGACGAGCTCCTACAATGAGCAGTTCTTC
CASRRLAGGTSSYNEQFF
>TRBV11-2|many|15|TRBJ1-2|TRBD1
TGTGCCAGCAGCTCACCGGGACAGGGACTCTATGGCTACACCTTC
CASSSPGQGLYGYTF
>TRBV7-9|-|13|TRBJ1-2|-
TGTGCCAGCAGCGCCCGGCCGTCCTATGGCTACACCTTC
CASSARPSYGYTF
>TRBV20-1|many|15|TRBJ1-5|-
TGCAGTGCTAGAGAAACAAGGGGTAGCAATCAGCCCCAGCATTTT
CSARETRGSNQPQHF
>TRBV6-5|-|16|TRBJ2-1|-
TGTGCCAGCAGTTACTCACAGGTTTTCTCCTACAATGAGCAGTTCTTC
CASSYSQVFSYNEQFF
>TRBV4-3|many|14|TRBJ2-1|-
TGCGCCAGCAGCCAAGTGGGGTCGTACAATGAGCAGTTCTTC
CASSQVGSYNEQFF
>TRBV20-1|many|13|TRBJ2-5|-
TGCAGTGCTAGCGCCAGGGTCTCAGAGACCCAGTACTTC
CSASARVSETQYF
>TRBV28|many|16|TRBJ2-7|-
TGTGCCAGCAGTTTAACTCAGGGGACGGGCTCCTACGAGCAGTACTTC
CASSLTQGTGSYEQYF
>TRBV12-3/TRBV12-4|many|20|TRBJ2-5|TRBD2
TGTGCCAGCAAAGGACTTACGACTAGCGGGAGTGAGCGATCGTCCGAGACCCAGTACTTC
CASKGLTTSGSERSSETQYF
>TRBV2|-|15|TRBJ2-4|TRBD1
TGTGCCAGCACTGGGGACAGAGGAAACAAAAACATTCAGTACTTC
CASTGDRGNKNIQYF
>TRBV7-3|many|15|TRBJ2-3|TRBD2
TGTGCCAGCAGCTTCGTAGCGGGCCCCACAGATACGCAGTATTTT
CASSFVAGPTDTQYF
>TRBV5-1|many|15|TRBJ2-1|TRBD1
TGCGCCAGCAGCTCGGGACAGGGGGCCTACAATGAGCAGTTCTTC
CASSSGQGAYNEQFF
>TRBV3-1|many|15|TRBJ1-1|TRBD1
TGTGCCAGCAGCCAGCCGGGACAGAAGAACACTGAAGCTTTCTTT
CASSQPGQKNTEAFF
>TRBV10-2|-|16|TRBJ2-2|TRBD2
TGCGCCAGCAGTGAGTTGCTAGCGGGACCTACCGGGGAGCTGTTTTTT
CASSELLAGPTGELFF
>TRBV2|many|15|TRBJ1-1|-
TGTGCCAGCATAAGTCAGGGGCGGATGGGCACTGAAGCTTTCTTT
CASISQGRMGTEAFF
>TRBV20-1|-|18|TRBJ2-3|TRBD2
TGCAGTGCTAGCTTCGGACTAGCGGGGGGGCCGGGAGCAGATACGCAGTATTTT
CSASFGLAGGPGADTQYF
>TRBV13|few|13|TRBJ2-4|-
TGTGCCAGCAGCTTCCGGGGAGAGAACATTCAGTACTTC
CASSFRGENIQYF
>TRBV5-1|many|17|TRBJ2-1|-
TGCGCCAGCAGCGGAACACAGGGTTGGGGGTCCTACAATGAGCAGTTCTTC
CASSGTQGWGSYNEQFF
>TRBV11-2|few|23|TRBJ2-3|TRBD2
TGTGCCAGCAGCTTAGATCTTAGCGGGAGAAGTGTCTGCGCGCGCCGCAACACAGATACGCAGTATTTT
CASSLDLSGRSVCARRNTDTQYF
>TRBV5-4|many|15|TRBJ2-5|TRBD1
TGTGCCAGCAGCACCCCGGGACAGGAACGGGGGACCCAGTACTTC
CASSTPGQERGTQYF
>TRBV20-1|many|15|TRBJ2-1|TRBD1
TGCAGTGCTGGACGTTATCGGGACAGGAACAATGAGCAGTTCTTC
CSAGRYRDRNNEQFF
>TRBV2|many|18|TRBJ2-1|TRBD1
TGTGCCAGCAGGTTGACAGGGGGCGGGTTAAGCTCCTACAATGAGCAGTTCTTC
CASRLTGGGLSSYNEQFF
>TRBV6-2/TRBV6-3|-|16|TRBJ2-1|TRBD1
TGTGCCAGCAGTTACTCGGGGACAGGGTACAACAATGAGCAGTTCTTC
CASSYSGTGYNNEQFF
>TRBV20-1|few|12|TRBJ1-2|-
TGCAGTGGACTCAAAGAAGACTATGGCTACACCTTC
CSGLKEDYGYTF
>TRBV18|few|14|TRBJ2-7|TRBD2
TGTGCCAGCTCATTTAGCGGGGGCCTCTACGAGCAGTACTTC
CASSFSGGLYEQYF
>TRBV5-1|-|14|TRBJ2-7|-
TGCGCCAGCAGCTCGCCACCCGTCACTGGGGAGCAGTACTTC
CASSSPPVTGEQYF
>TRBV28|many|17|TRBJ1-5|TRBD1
TGTGCCAGCAGTAGACAGGGTCGGATATTGGGCAATCAGCCCCAGCATTTT
CASSRQGRILGNQPQHF
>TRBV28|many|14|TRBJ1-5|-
TGTGCCAGCCTTACCAGGAAAATTGGCCAGCCCCAGCATTTT
CASLTRKIGQPQHF
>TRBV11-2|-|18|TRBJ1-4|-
TGTGCCAGCAGCTTTGGGGTGATTCTCGGGACTACGAATGAAAAACTGTTTTTT
CASSFGVILGTTNEKLFF
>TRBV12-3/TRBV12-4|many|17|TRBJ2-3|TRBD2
TGTGCCAGCAGACCCGGGGGGAGGGCCCCTAGCACAGATACGCAGTATTTT
CASRPGGRAPSTDTQYF
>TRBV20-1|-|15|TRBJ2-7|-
TGCAGTGCTTTTTTCCCGGGACACCGCTCCTACGAGCAGTACTTC
CSAFFPGHRSYEQYF